This T cell receptor (beta chain) was sequenced during a study of blood T cells in healthy people across ages. V shed 9 bases, J shed 11 bases, and the junction held 13 bases outside the gene matches. The CDR3 contains 13 residues. The V gene's germline CDR1 is MNHNS and CDR2 SASEGT. The use of a sample-barcoded 5' primer and a J-beta primer mix characterized a second PCR of about 7 to 12 cycles. A single record per CDR3 protein comes from TCRdb applying MiXCR to the 5' RACE reads. The profile shows about 1 million distinct CDR3 sequences, 40% to 55% of them singletons. General study points: Not knowing donor CMV status may have confounded expanded clonotype changes.

Remarks on this clonotype: Its antigen is unknown.

Sequencing input: blood. This TCR was recovered from an older woman in good health. This chain joins TRBV6-1 and TRBJ2-5; 9 bases line up with TRBD2. CDR3 DNA: TGTGCCAGTGCTAGCGGGACTTACAATGAGCAGTACTTC. Translation gives CASASGTYNEQYF.